The clone carrying this T cell receptor beta chain was seen only once. Its antigen is unknown. Prepared TCR beta cDNA libraries contained unique molecular identifiers. TCRdb used MiXCR to reprocess the PCR reads, holding one entry per CDR3 protein. Of hundreds of thousands of distinct CDR3 sequences listed, 53% were seen once; the top ten hold approximately 4.3%. The sample is drawn from a study of post-analysis software for immune sequencing data. The CDR3 sequence is 12 residues long. General study points: In patients, TRBV5-6, TRBV5-1 and TRBV20-1 belonged to five TRBV segments found more frequently than in controls.

Sample: blood. This TCR derives from a girl aged 5-17 years with multiple sclerosis. The chain carries TRBV12-3 or TRBV12-4 and TRBJ2-5; D not certain. Near its end, the DNA agrees better with TRBJ2-7, so the J call may be wrong. The CDR3 nucleotides read TGTGCCAGCACCGATGTTGCGAGCGAGCAGTACTTC. The encoded protein is CASTDVASEQYF.